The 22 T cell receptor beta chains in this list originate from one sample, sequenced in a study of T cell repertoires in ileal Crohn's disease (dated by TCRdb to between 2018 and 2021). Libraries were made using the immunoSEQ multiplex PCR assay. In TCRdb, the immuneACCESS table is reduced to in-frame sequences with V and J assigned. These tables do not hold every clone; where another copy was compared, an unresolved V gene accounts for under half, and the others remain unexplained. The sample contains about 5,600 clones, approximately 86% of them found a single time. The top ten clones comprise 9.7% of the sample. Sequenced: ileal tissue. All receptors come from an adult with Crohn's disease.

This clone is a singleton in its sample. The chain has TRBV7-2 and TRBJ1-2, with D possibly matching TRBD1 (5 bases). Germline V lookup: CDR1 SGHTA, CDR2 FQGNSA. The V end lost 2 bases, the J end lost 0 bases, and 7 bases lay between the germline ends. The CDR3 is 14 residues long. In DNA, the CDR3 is TGTGCCAGCAGCTTATCGACAGCTAACTATGGCTACACCTTC. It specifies CASSLSTANYGYTF.

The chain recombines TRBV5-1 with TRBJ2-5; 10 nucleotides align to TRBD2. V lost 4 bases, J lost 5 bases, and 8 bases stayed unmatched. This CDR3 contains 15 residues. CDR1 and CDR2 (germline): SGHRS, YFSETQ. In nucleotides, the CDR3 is TGCGCCAGCAGCCCCCCGTGGACTAGCGGTGAGACCCAGTACTTC. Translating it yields CASSPPWTSGETQYF.

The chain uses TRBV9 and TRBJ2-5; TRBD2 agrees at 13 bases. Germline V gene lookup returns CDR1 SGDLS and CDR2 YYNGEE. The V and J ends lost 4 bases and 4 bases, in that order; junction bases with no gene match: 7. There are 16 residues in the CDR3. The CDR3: CASSPRTSGGIETQYF. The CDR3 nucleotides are TGTGCCAGCAGCCCCAGGACTAGCGGGGGTATAGAGACCCAGTACTTC.

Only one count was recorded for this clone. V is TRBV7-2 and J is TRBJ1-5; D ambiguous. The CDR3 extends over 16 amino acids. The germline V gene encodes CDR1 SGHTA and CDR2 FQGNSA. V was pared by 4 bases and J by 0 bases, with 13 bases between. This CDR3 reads CASSSMTIHSNQPQHF. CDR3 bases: TGTGCCAGCAGCTCCATGACAATACATAGCAATCAGCCCCAGCATTTT.

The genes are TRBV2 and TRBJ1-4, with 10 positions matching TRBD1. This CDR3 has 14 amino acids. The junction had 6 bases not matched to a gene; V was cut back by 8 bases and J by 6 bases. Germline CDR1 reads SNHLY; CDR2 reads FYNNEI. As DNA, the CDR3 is TGTGCCAGCGAGGTCGACAGGGGGCATGAAAAACTGTTTTTT. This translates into CASEVDRGHEKLFF.

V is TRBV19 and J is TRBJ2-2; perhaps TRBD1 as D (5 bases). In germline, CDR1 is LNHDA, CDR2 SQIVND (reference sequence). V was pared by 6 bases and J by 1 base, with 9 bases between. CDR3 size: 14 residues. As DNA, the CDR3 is TGTGCCAGTAGGACCACAGGGAACACCGGGGAGCTGTTTTTT. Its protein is CASRTTGNTGELFF.

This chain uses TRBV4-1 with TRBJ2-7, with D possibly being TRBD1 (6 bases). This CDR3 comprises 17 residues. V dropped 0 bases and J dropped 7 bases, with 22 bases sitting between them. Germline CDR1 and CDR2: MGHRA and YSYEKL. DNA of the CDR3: TGCGCCAGCAGCCAAGATCGTGTCTCGATAAGGGGGATAGAGCAGTACTTC. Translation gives CASSQDRVSIRGIEQYF.

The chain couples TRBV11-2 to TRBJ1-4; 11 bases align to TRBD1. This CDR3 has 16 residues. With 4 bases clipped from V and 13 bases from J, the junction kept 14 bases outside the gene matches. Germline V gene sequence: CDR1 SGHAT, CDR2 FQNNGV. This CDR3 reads CASSSAGTGGLKGLFF. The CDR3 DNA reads TGTGCCAGCAGCTCCGCCGGGACAGGGGGTTTGAAAGGACTGTTTTTT.

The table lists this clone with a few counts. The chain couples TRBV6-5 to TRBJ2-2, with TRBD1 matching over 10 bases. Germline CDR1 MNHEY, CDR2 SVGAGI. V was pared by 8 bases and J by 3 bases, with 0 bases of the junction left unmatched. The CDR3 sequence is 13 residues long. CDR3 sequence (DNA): TGTGCCAGCGGGACAGGGGACACCGGGGAGCTGTTTTTT. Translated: CASGTGDTGELFF.

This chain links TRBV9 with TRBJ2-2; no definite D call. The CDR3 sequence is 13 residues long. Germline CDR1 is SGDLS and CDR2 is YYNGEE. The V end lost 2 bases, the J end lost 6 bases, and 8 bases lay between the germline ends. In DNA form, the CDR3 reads TGTGCCAGCAGCGTGTACGAGGCCGGGGAGCTGTTTTTT. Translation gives CASSVYEAGELFF.

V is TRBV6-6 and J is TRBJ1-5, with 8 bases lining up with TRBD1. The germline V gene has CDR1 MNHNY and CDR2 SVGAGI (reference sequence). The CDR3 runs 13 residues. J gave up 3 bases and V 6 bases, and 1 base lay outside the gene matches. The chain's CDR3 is CASRGQVNQPQHF. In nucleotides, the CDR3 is TGTGCCAGCAGGGGACAGGTCAATCAGCCCCAGCATTTT.

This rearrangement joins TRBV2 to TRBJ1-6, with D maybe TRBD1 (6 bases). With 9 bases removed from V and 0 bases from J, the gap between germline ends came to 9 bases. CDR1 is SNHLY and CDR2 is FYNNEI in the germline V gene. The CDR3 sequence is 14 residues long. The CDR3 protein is CASQGRSYNSPLHF. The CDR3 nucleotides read TGTGCCAGTCAGGGGCGCTCCTATAATTCACCCCTCCACTTT.

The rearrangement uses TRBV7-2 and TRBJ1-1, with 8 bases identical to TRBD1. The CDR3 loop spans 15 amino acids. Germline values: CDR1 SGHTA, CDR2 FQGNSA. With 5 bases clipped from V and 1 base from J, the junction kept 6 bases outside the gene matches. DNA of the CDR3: TGTGCCAGCAGCCGTTTAGACAGGGGGAACACTGAAGCTTTCTTT. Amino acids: CASSRLDRGNTEAFF. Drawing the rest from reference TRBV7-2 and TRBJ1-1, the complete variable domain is GAGVSQSPSNKVTEKGKDVELRCDPISGHTALYWYRQSLGQGLEFLIYFQGNSAPDKSGLPSDRFSAERTGGSVSTLTIQRTQQEDSAVYLCASSRLDRGNTEAFFGQGTRLTVV.

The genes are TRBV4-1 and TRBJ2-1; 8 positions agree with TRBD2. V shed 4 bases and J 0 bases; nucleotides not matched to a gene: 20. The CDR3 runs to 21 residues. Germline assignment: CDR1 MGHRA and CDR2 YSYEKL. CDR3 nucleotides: TGCGCCAGCAGCCCAAATCAAATCTTGGCGGGGGGTCGAGTCTCCTACAATGAGCAGTTCTTC. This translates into CASSPNQILAGGRVSYNEQFF.

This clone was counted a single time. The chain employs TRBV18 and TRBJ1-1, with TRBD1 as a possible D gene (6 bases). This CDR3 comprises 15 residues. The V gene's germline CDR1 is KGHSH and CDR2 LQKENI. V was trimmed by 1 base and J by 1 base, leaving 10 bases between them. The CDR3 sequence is CASSPRQATNTEAFF. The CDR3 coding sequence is TGTGCCAGCTCACCACGACAGGCCACGAACACTGAAGCTTTCTTT.

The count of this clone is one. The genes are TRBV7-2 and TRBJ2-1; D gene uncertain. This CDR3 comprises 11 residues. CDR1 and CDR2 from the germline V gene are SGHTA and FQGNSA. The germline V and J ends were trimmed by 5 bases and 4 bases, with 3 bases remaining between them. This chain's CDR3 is CASSPYNEQFF. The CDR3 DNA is TGTGCCAGCAGCCCATACAATGAGCAGTTCTTC. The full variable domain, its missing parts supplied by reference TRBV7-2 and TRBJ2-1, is GAGVSQSPSNKVTEKGKDVELRCDPISGHTALYWYRQSLGQGLEFLIYFQGNSAPDKSGLPSDRFSAERTGGSVSTLTIQRTQQEDSAVYLCASSPYNEQFFGPGTRLTVL.

The CDR3 protein is CASSLGTANYGYTF. Here the CDR3 DNA reads TGTGCCAGCAGCTTAGGGACAGCTAACTATGGCTACACCTTC. The chain recombines TRBV7-9 with TRBJ1-2; D might be TRBD1 (6 bases). CDR3 length equals 14 residues. V was trimmed by 1 base and J by 0 bases, leaving 6 bases between them. Germline lookup yields CDR1 SEHNR and CDR2 FQNEAQ (reference sequence).

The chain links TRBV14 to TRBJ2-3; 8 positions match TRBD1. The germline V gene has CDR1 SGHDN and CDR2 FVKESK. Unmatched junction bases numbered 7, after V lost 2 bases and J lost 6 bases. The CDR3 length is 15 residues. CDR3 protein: CASSQQGALGDTQYF. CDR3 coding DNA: TGTGCCAGCAGCCAACAGGGGGCCCTCGGGGATACGCAGTATTTT.

The CDR3 is CASSRTGTLTTGELFF. DNA for the CDR3: TGTGCCAGCAGCCGAACCGGGACTTTAACCACCGGGGAGCTGTTTTTT. The J gene is TRBJ2-2, the V gene TRBV28; TRBD2 might be the D (6 bases). The CDR3 has 16 amino acids. Germline CDR1 MDHEN, CDR2 SYDVKM. Trimming left V 6 bases short and J 4 bases short, with 18 bases between.

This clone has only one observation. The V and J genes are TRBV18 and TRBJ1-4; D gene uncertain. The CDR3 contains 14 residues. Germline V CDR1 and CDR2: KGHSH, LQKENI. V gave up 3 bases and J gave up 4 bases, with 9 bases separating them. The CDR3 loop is CASSPGSGNEKLFF. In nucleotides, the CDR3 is TGTGCCAGCTCACCGGGGAGTGGTAATGAAAAACTGTTTTTT.

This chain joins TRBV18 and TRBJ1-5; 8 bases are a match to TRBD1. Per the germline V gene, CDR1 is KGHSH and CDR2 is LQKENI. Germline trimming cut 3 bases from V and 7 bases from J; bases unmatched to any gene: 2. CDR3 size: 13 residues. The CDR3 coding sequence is TGTGCCAGCTCACCCGGACAGGGACAGCCCCAGCATTTT. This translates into CASSPGQGQPQHF.

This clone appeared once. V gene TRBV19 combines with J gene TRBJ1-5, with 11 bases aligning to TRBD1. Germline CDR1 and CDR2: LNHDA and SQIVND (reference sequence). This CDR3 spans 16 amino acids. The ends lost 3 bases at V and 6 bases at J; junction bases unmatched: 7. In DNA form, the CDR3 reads TGTGCCAGTAGTATTCTTCGGACAGGGGGCAGTCAGCCCCAGCATTTT. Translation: CASSILRTGGSQPQHF.